This T cell receptor (beta chain) was sequenced during a study of cytomegalovirus exposure and HLA in healthy donors (dated by TCRdb to the late 2010s). Study-level background: An earlier analysis of 550 to 700 of the donors reported 250 to 300 Gb of sequence data and 117 million unique TCR beta sequences from about 200 million T cells. About 280 gigabases of sequencing data and roughly 80 million unique TCR sequences made up an early release that covered nearly 650 HLA-typed donors. Of the 300 to 500 genotyped donors, 80% to 90% were placed in the genetic ancestry cluster associated with self-reported Caucasian donors. The study aimed to test whether signatures of past pathogen exposure could be identified by cataloging public T cell receptors. The T cell repertoires of some 670 subjects were profiled by immunosequencing and related to cytomegalovirus serostatus. Along with the roughly 710-subject first cohort, a separate validation cohort of around 110 different subjects was used. The study combined high-throughput TCR immunosequencing, statistical association of individual TCRs with disease status, and machine learning to predict cytomegalovirus infection status. A later analysis re-examined previously published TCR beta repertoires from hundreds of donors and added high-resolution HLA genotyping to investigate patterns of TCR occurrence. In the later analysis, no new phenotypic data were used to find candidate immune exposures; instead, reliance was placed on TCR beta sequences and their occurrence across donors. In an earlier analysis of roughly 540 of the donors, high-throughput TCR beta sequencing was used to judge whether each TCR beta V gene segment behaved as functional or pseudogenic. Donor age, sex, ethnicity and CMV serostatus were compiled together with the repertoire data. A later genetic analysis took genome-wide SNP genotypes for about three fifths of the roughly 700 donors and used that subset as a discovery cohort. All discovery cohort repertoires had been generated on a single sequencing platform. Both class I and class II loci were covered by HLA typing, at four-digit resolution. The number of donors typed differed by locus, with roughly 620-630 for A, B, C, DRB1 and DQB1, roughly 550 for DQA1, approximately 570 for DPA1, and approximately 470 for DPB1. Because of strong linkage in the cohort, roughly 5 DR-DQ haplotypes were treated as single units for association and clustering. Among some 400 genotyped donors of the cohort, an average of approximately 200,000 unique TCR beta nucleotide sequences was sequenced per donor, of which about 18% were non-productive. Summary of the overall study and its limitations: A further reported finding was that TCR beta sequences accurately predicted the HLA-A and HLA-B alleles for most subjects in the first cohort. According to the authors, the approach could potentially be generalized to other disease states and immunological phenotypes. Compared with equally common non-associated chains, HLA-associated TCR beta chains in a later analysis were more clonally expanded and had lower generation probabilities. When HLA alleles, especially DR and DQ, strongly co-occurred, TCR associations were difficult to assign to individual alleles. Most CMV-associated TCR beta chains appeared to be HLA-restricted in a later analysis, and the HLA associations seemed to be driven largely by CMV exposure. V-gene and J-gene trimming of TCR beta chains was associated with a missense DCLRE1C variant in a later genetic analysis, and the association was replicated in an independent cohort. Only TCR beta chains were sequenced in this cohort, and the absence of alpha or paired-chain data limited detectable features. While some public TCRs were present in many individuals, most TCR sequences turned up only very rarely across donors. In a later genetic analysis, fewer N-insertions in productive TCRs were reported among donors in an Asian-associated ancestry cluster than the approximately 710-donor mean. Linkage disequilibrium might explain the correlated functional status among segregating V segments, but an unknown experimental factor could not be excluded. Roughly uniform sequencing depth across donors was assumed in presence/absence analyses, although this assumption may not hold. The study gave a list of 150 to 200 TCR beta chains associated with cytomegalovirus. A few of the identified cytomegalovirus-associated TCR beta chains were confirmed in vitro to be specific for cytomegalovirus antigens. According to a later analysis, parvovirus B19, influenza, CMV and Epstein-Barr virus appeared linked to several top co-occurrence clusters. The classifier was reported to diagnose cytomegalovirus status with high specificity and sensitivity in both the original cohort and the validation cohort. Because counts were too low, 15 to 20 rarely observed V segments, including chromosome 9 orphons, were excluded from the earlier analysis of several hundred of the donors. HLA typing was unavailable for some donors at each locus, so association tests used only the typed subset. Specific HLA alleles were associated with over 15,000 TCR beta sequences at a false discovery rate of 0.05 in a later analysis. The only immune exposure information available for the cohort was CMV serostatus. In a later analysis, the rate of TCR association differed among HLA loci, with DRB1 alleles having the most associated TCRs and HLA-C alleles having the fewest. A cluster of highly shared sequence variants was judged likely to be a technical artifact of the sequencing pipeline. An earlier analysis of some 560 of the donors showed that most TCR beta V segments appeared in productive rearrangements either about 90% or about 30% of the time, which broadly matched IMGT annotations.

Points on this clone: No cognate antigen has been identified for it.

The cohort comprised 670 or so healthy bone marrow donors. At the time of sampling, all cohort members were nominally healthy, though unrecorded immune exposures were likely present. The donor was CMV seronegative and was included in the group of a few hundred seronegative cohort members. A peripheral blood sample was collected from each donor, and TCR beta sequencing was performed on peripheral blood mononuclear cells. The Qiagen DNeasy Blood Extraction Kit was used to extract genomic DNA from the blood cell samples. The library was prepared using the immunoSEQ multiplex PCR assay. For the multiplex PCR, a mixture combining 60 forward primers for TCR Vbeta segments and 13 reverse primers for TCR Jbeta segments was used. The CDR3 region of rearranged TCR beta genes was amplified from genomic DNA by a multiplex PCR assay. The Illumina HiSeq System was used to sequence the amplified TCR beta libraries as 87-base-pair reads. The study's own analysis went as follows. Across the 700 or so repertoires, a later analysis counted roughly 77 million unique TCR beta chains, roughly 11 million of which were shared by at least two donors. A nearest-neighbor algorithm error-corrected the raw reads and collapsed the reads into unique sequences, merging closely related sequences to remove PCR and sequencing errors. Alignment of CDR3 sequences to IMGT reference sequences was used to assign V, D and J gene segments. Each retained sequence needed at least a six-nucleotide match to both a V gene segment and a J gene segment. A rearrangement counted as productive if the CDR3 had no stop codons and remained in frame with V and J, and every other rearrangement counted as non-productive. Following IMGT convention, CDR3 was defined as the stretch from the second conserved V-encoded cysteine to the conserved J-encoded phenylalanine. The earlier analysis of fewer than 750 of the donors excluded sequences that lacked an unambiguous match to a single V gene segment. An earlier analysis of several hundred of the donors called V segments functional above 56.7% productive rearrangements and segregating when the between-donor standard deviation exceeded 5%. A statistical classification framework was developed to diagnose cytomegalovirus status using the catalog of TCR beta chain sequences. A later analysis assigned V and J genes by comparing TCR nucleotide sequences with IMGT/GENE-DB human TR gene sequences. Using the TCRdist pipeline, a later analysis assigned CDR3 sequences along with most-parsimonious VDJ recombination scenarios. In a later analysis, every TCR beta chain was defined by the combination of its CDR3 amino acid sequence and its V-gene family, and reads without a unique V-gene family were dropped. To address suspected cross-contamination and a sequencing artifact, a later analysis removed a few hundred highly shared, low-generation-probability nucleotide sequences. In a later analysis, a clonal expansion index for each public chain was calculated from normalized within-repertoire ranks of inferred template counts. In a later analysis, generation probabilities were computed with a VDJ recombination model fitted to out-of-frame rearrangements, and the resulting probabilities were checked against IGoR. A later analysis scored TCR-TCR, TCR-HLA and TCR-CMV co-occurrence with hypergeometric tests, applying a repertoire-size bias correction to TCR pairs. To estimate false discovery rates, a later analysis permuted the HLA or CMV assignments 20 times. A later analysis grouped co-occurring TCRs with DBSCAN, adding TCRdist sequence similarity when clustering within HLA-allele-positive subsets. Co-occurrence clustering excluded repertoires with fewer than 30,000 or more than 120,000 public chains, plus five with anomalous nucleotide sharing. TCRdb retrieved this table from immuneACCESS and kept in-frame rearrangements only. Not all clones are present; in checked studies, unresolved V genes account for under half, and no reason is known for the remainder. V, J and clone size derive from that table, while D and trimming were established from the DNA sequence. This sample's records show 45,000 to 60,000 clones. The ten most abundant clones make up roughly 17% of the sample.

The receptor's source is a male donor in good health and CMV-seronegative. Sequencing used PBMCs.

The sequenced DNA: TGTGCCAGCGGAGGGGAGCCTAGCGGGGTTCCCCAAGAGACCCAGTACTTC. This translates into CASGGEPSGVPQETQYF. This receptor chain uses TRBV25-1 and TRBJ2-5; 9 junctional bases match TRBD2. Reading the germline V gene gives CDR1 MGHDK and CDR2 SYGVNS. Including cysteine and phenylalanine, the CDR3 has 17 amino acids. The read is trimmed to its CDR3 DNA, 51 bases read in frame from base 1. For this chain, trimming is 8 bases at the V end and 1 base at the J end, and the number of junction bases without a gene match is 14.